The 6 T cell receptor beta chains reported below all come from one sample, sequenced in a study of beta chain features in type 1 diabetes (dated by TCRdb to between 2018 and 2020). Study-wide findings and limitations: Type 1 diabetes patients showed a moderate but significant shortening of TCRB CDR3 length in all four CD4+ subsets.

No antigen has been identified for these receptors. The library was made by the immunoSEQ multiplex PCR assay. The High Capacity cDNA Reverse Transcription Kit was used to reverse transcribe all of the isolated RNA, meaning that expressed TCRB transcripts were what got sequenced. Held by TCRdb, this immuneACCESS table contains in-frame sequences only and omits some clones. Under half of the omission traces to an unresolved V gene where checked; the cause of the rest is unknown. This sample has nearly 700,000 clones in its table, and 10% to 15% of those were observed once. Less than 0.025% of the sample comes from the top ten. The sample consisted of naive CD4+ T cells from blood. The cell subset or site label corresponds to: true naive CD4+ T cells. These receptors all come from a young man with type 1 diabetes.

The rearrangement uses TRBV5-1 and TRBJ2-2; D unresolved. Germline lookup yields CDR1 SGHRS and CDR2 YFSETQ. V lost 1 base to trimming and J lost 3 bases, with 13 bases between them. The CDR3 covers 16 residues. The CDR3 DNA follows: TGCGCCAGCAGCTTGAGGTCCCTTGGGGACACCGGGGAGCTGTTTTTT. The encoded protein is CASSLRSLGDTGELFF.

The V call is TRBV6-1, the J call TRBJ1-5; no definite D call. The germline gives CDR1 MNHNS, CDR2 SASEGT. V lost 2 bases and J 6 bases, leaving 8 bases between the germline ends. The CDR3 is made up of 13 amino acids. As DNA, the CDR3 is TGTGCCAGCAGTGAAATGCGGGGTCAGCCCCAGCATTTT. This sequence encodes CASSEMRGQPQHF.

This clone was detected only a few times. The chain couples TRBV30 to TRBJ2-5; the match to TRBD2 covers 13 bases. The V and J ends lost 4 bases and 3 bases, in that order; junction bases with no gene match: 8. This CDR3 contains 16 residues. Germline V gene sequence: CDR1 GTSNPN, CDR2 SVGIG (reference sequence). The CDR3 region has the DNA TGTGCCTGGAAACCTCCAGGACTAGCGGGGGAAGAGACCCAGTACTTC. Protein: CAWKPPGLAGEETQYF.

The V and J genes are TRBV6-1 and TRBJ2-7; D not certain. The CDR3 consists of 11 residues. The V gene lost 8 bases and the J gene lost 0 bases, with 5 bases spanning the gap. Germline V gene sequence: CDR1 MNHNS, CDR2 SASEGT. The CDR3 bases are TGTGCCAGCCTCAGCTCCTACGAGCAGTACTTC. It is translated as CASLSSYEQYF.

This clone has only a few counts. V gene TRBV19 combines with J gene TRBJ2-1, with D hard to call. Germline V CDR1 and CDR2: LNHDA, SQIVND (reference sequence). CDR3 size: 13 residues. The V end lost 2 bases, the J end lost 8 bases, and 10 bases lay between the germline ends. The CDR3 nucleotides are TGTGCCAGTAGTATACAGGTCGAGGATGAGCAGTTCTTC. This sequence encodes CASSIQVEDEQFF.

This chain connects TRBV19 to TRBJ2-1; D is unresolved. Germline loops: CDR1 LNHDA, CDR2 SQIVND (reference sequence). Trimming stripped 1 base from V and 0 bases from J, with 7 bases between. CDR3 length equals 15 residues. The CDR3 bases are TGTGCCAGTAGTATAGTGGCCGGCTCCTACAATGAGCAGTTCTTC. Translation gives CASSIVAGSYNEQFF.